These T cell receptor beta chains were read from a single sample in a study of T cell changes during pregnancy in multiple sclerosis. Data came from immunoSEQ multiplex PCR; TCRdb stores just in-frame clones and leaves some out. Of some 56,000 clones in the sample, 92% were seen once. This sample comprised CD4+ T cells from peripheral blood mononuclear cells, obtained after pregnancy. The receptors here all came from a female donor with multiple sclerosis, enrolled in a pregnancy study. Each CDR3 is given with its conserved first and last residue. Part of the rows lack a size; the others show once, few, many or a class for expanded clones.

abundance | v_gene | CDR3aa
- | TRBV6-6 | CASSSGGPQETQYF
- | TRBV7-7 | CAGEGTSGGTQYF
once | TRBV2 | CASEGVFMNQPQHF
- | TRBV5-8 | CASVTRTGGNIQYF
- | TRBV10-2 | CASSEAGYGAQPQHF
- | TRBV4-3 | CASSQEEGFLSGANVLTF
- | TRBV9 | CASSGTVGQDLNTEAFF
- | TRBV7-9 | CASSFPGGGYTF
once | TRBV29-1 | CSVVVEGTNNSPLHF
- | TRBV5-8 | CASSSPGLAGGNEQFF
- | TRBV6-5 | CASSYSSGSKETQYF
- | TRBV7-8 | CASNPPGDTEAFF
- | TRBV18 | CASSQEGAHTF
- | TRBV11-1 | CASSLGTGKKTDTQYF